This TCR beta chain was sequenced for a study of a mutant IDH1 vaccine in newly diagnosed glioma. Study-level information: The initiation of vaccination occurred 4-6 weeks after radiotherapy alone, or with temozolomide cycles. Study results and caveats: It seemed that pseudoprogression was not linked to changes in the top peripheral T cell clonotypes.

The sample's time point: week 35, safety follow-up. The study gave 300 ug of mutant IDH1 20-mer peptide per vaccine dose, with topical imiquimod. Astrocytomas that were new, WHO grade 3 or 4, IDH1-mutant and ATRX-lost were present in the donors. As for this clone: Its antigen is unidentified.

Germline values: CDR1 SGDLS, CDR2 YYNGEE. CDR3 length equals 14 residues. V gave up 0 bases and J gave up 5 bases; unmatched junction bases: 5. Sequencing was performed with immunoSEQ multiplex PCR; in TCRdb, only in-frame clones are kept and a portion is missing. The sample has about 44,000 clones; under 90% are singletons. The sequence came from a woman aged 40 to 49 with glioma. Some clones in this sample may be carry-over from other donors' samples. The chain carries TRBV9 and TRBJ2-7; 7 nucleotides match TRBD2. The source material was PBMCs, sampled from a glioma patient whose treatment included an IDH1 peptide vaccine. CDR3 region: CASSVEVAGNEQYF. CDR3 in DNA: TGTGCCAGCAGCGTAGAGGTAGCGGGTAACGAGCAGTACTTC.